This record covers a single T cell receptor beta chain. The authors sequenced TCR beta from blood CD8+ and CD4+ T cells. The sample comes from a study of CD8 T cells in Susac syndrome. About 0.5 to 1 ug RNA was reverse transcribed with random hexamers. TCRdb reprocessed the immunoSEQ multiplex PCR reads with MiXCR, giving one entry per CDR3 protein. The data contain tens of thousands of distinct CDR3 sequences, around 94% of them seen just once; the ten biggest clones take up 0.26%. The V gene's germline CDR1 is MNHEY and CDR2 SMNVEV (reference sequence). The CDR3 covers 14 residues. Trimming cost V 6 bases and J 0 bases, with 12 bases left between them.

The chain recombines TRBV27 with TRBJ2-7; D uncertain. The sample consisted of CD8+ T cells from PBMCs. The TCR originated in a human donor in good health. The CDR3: CASRWEQYSYEQYF. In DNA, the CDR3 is TGTGCCAGCAGGTGGGAACAGTACTCCTACGAGCAGTACTTC.